This T cell receptor (beta chain) was captured by sequencing in a study of CD8 T cells in Susac syndrome. Findings of the study overall: The study conceded that relatively few individuals underwent its TCR sequencing and HLA analysis.

Comment on this clonotype: Its antigen is currently unknown.

TCR beta sequencing covered blood CD8+ and CD4+ T cells. FACS enriched CD8+ TEMRA cells, while bulk CD8+ and CD4+ were negatively isolated. CDR3 length: 10 amino acids. V was pared by 6 bases and J by 12 bases, with 8 bases between. Germline values: CDR1 SNHLY, CDR2 FYNNEI. With random hexamers, 0.5 to 1 ug RNA was reverse transcribed. Amplification of TCR beta CDR3 used immunoSEQ multiplex PCR across 54 Vbeta and 13 Jbeta. TCRdb used MiXCR to reprocess the immunoSEQ multiplex PCR reads, holding one entry per CDR3 protein. This sample has hundreds of thousands of distinct CDR3 sequences, with approximately 95% found just once.

The rearrangement joins TRBV2 to TRBJ1-4; TRBD1 is a possible D gene (5 bases). The source is a human donor with multiple sclerosis. The sequenced sample was CD4+ T cells from PBMCs. In DNA form, the CDR3 reads TGTGCCAGCAGGGTACAGGAACTGTTTTTT. It yields the protein CASRVQELFF.